These T cell receptor beta chains were read from a single sample in a study of blood T cell repertoires in COVID-19. Sequenced by immunoSEQ multiplex PCR; TCRdb stores in-frame clones only, minus some. There are more than 300,000 clones in the sample; roughly 91% occur only once, and less than 1.5% lies in the top ten. The sequencing sample was made of PBMCs or T cells enriched from blood (not recorded which). These receptor sequences come from a young woman who had recovered from COVID-19. Both conserved end residues are part of each CDR3. Each record gives: V gene, D gene, J gene, clone size, CDR3 length, CDR3 protein, CDR3 DNA. A D gene is named only where the DNA matches it firmly. For some rows the clone size is stated as once, few or many, or as a class when expanded; others skip it.

V: TRBV18; D: NA; J: TRBJ2-6; size: NA; length: 16; CDR3: CASTFLGRSGANVLTF; DNA: TGTGCCAGCACCTTCCTGGGGCGCAGTGGGGCCAACGTCCTGACTTTC
V: TRBV5-5; D: TRBD1; J: TRBJ1-4; size: NA; length: 14; CDR3: CASSPGGGVEKLFF; DNA: TGTGCCAGCAGCCCAGGGGGCGGCGTTGAAAAACTGTTTTTT
V: TRBV11-3; D: TRBD2; J: TRBJ2-1; size: NA; length: 14; CDR3: CASSLDRWEGTQFF; DNA: TGTGCCAGCAGCTTAGATCGGTGGGAGGGGACCCAGTTCTTC
V: TRBV28; D: NA; J: TRBJ1-2; size: NA; length: 15; CDR3: CASSFLQGSHRGYTF; DNA: TGTGCCAGCAGTTTCCTACAGGGTTCCCACCGTGGCTACACCTTC
V: TRBV7-6; D: TRBD1; J: TRBJ1-1; size: NA; length: 17; CDR3: CASSPGTGGAGNTEAFF; DNA: TGTGCCAGCAGCCCGGGGACAGGGGGCGCCGGGAACACTGAAGCTTTCTTT
V: TRBV24-1; D: TRBD1; J: TRBJ2-3; size: NA; length: 14; CDR3: CATSDPTGADTQYF; DNA: TGTGCCACCAGTGACCCGACAGGGGCAGATACGCAGTATTTT
V: TRBV27; D: TRBD2; J: TRBJ2-3; size: NA; length: 13; CDR3: CASTLAGTDTQYF; DNA: TGTGCCAGCACACTAGCGGGGACAGATACGCAGTATTTT
V: TRBV7-3; D: NA; J: TRBJ2-2; size: once; length: 15; CDR3: CASSLVPGVYGELFF; DNA: TGTGCCAGCAGCTTAGTCCCAGGGGTATACGGGGAGCTGTTTTTT
V: TRBV6-4; D: NA; J: TRBJ1-6; size: NA; length: 15; CDR3: CASSDSMGRGSPLHF; DNA: TGTGCCAGCAGTGACTCAATGGGGCGCGGATCACCCCTCCACTTT
V: TRBV10-2; D: NA; J: TRBJ1-1; size: NA; length: 13; CDR3: CASSQTGYTEAFF; DNA: TGCGCCAGCAGTCAAACAGGGTATACTGAAGCTTTCTTT
V: TRBV4-1; D: NA; J: TRBJ2-5; size: NA; length: 14; CDR3: CASSQEDRQETQYF; DNA: TGCGCCAGCAGCCAAGAAGACAGACAAGAGACCCAGTACTTC
V: TRBV18; D: NA; J: TRBJ1-1; size: NA; length: 14; CDR3: CASSRGGLFTEAFF; DNA: TGTGCCAGCTCGCGGGGGGGTTTATTCACTGAAGCTTTCTTT
V: TRBV5-4; D: TRBD2; J: TRBJ2-1; size: NA; length: 16; CDR3: CASSPFRGVSYNEQFF; DNA: TGTGCCAGCAGTCCCTTCCGGGGGGTTTCCTACAATGAGCAGTTCTTC
V: TRBV7-9; D: TRBD1; J: TRBJ1-1; size: few; length: 15; CDR3: CASSRTGGRGTEAFF; DNA: TGTGCCAGCAGCCGAACAGGGGGCAGGGGCACTGAAGCTTTCTTT
V: TRBV6-5; D: TRBD1; J: TRBJ2-2; size: NA; length: 14; CDR3: CASSGTGNTGELFF; DNA: TGTGCCAGCAGCGGGACAGGGAACACCGGGGAGCTGTTTTTT
V: TRBV4-3; D: NA; J: TRBJ2-7; size: few; length: 14; CDR3: CASSPGTSYYEQYF; DNA: TGCGCCAGCAGCCCGGGGACTTCTTACTACGAGCAGTACTTC
V: TRBV24-1; D: NA; J: TRBJ2-2; size: NA; length: 15; CDR3: CATRSPGTNTGELFF; DNA: TGTGCCACCAGGTCCCCAGGGACTAACACCGGGGAGCTGTTTTTT
V: TRBV13; D: TRBD1; J: TRBJ2-7; size: NA; length: 15; CDR3: CASSSPGQGAHEQYF; DNA: TGTGCCAGCAGCTCCCCGGGACAGGGGGCTCACGAGCAGTACTTC
V: TRBV5-5; D: NA; J: TRBJ1-4; size: few; length: 16; CDR3: CASSVPGQRANEKLFF; DNA: TGTGCCAGCAGCGTTCCGGGACAACGGGCTAATGAAAAACTGTTTTTT
V: TRBV6-2/TRBV6-3; D: TRBD2; J: TRBJ2-1; size: few; length: 15; CDR3: CASSPRGGQGNEQFF; DNA: TGTGCCAGCAGTCCGCGGGGGGGCCAAGGTAATGAGCAGTTCTTC
V: TRBV2; D: NA; J: TRBJ2-2; size: NA; length: 15; CDR3: CASSLRDLYTGELFF; DNA: TGTGCCAGCAGCCTCCGGGATTTGTACACCGGGGAGCTGTTTTTT
V: TRBV9; D: NA; J: TRBJ2-3; size: once; length: 15; CDR3: CASSVGGLESDTQYF; DNA: TGTGCCAGCAGCGTAGGGGGGCTAGAGTCAGATACGCAGTATTTT
V: TRBV7-2; D: NA; J: TRBJ2-1; size: NA; length: 14; CDR3: CASSLARLVDEQFF; DNA: TGTGCCAGCAGCTTAGCGAGGCTAGTGGATGAGCAGTTCTTC
V: TRBV5-4; D: NA; J: TRBJ2-1; size: NA; length: 13; CDR3: CASSLRGGNEQFF; DNA: TGTGCCAGCAGCTTGAGGGGTGGGAATGAGCAGTTCTTC
V: TRBV6-4; D: NA; J: TRBJ1-2; size: NA; length: 12; CDR3: CASSDGGGGYTF; DNA: TGTGCCAGCAGTGACGGGGGCGGTGGCTACACCTTC
V: TRBV4-2; D: TRBD2; J: TRBJ2-3; size: NA; length: 18; CDR3: CASSQGTLGAGGTDTQYF; DNA: TGTGCCAGCAGCCAAGGGACCCTAGGCGCGGGGGGCACAGATACGCAGTATTTT
V: TRBV5-1; D: TRBD1; J: TRBJ1-5; size: NA; length: 14; CDR3: CASSLGTGSQPQHF; DNA: TGCGCCAGCAGCTTGGGGACAGGGAGTCAGCCCCAGCATTTT
V: TRBV11-3; D: NA; J: TRBJ2-3; size: NA; length: 14; CDR3: CASSLQGYTDTQYF; DNA: TGTGCCAGCAGCTTACAGGGGTATACAGATACGCAGTATTTT
V: TRBV9; D: TRBD2; J: TRBJ2-2; size: NA; length: 15; CDR3: CASQGLAGGEGELFF; DNA: TGTGCCAGCCAAGGACTAGCGGGGGGCGAAGGGGAGCTGTTTTTT
V: TRBV30; D: NA; J: TRBJ1-5; size: few; length: 15; CDR3: CAWTATGHSNQPQHF; DNA: TGTGCCTGGACCGCGACAGGACATAGCAATCAGCCCCAGCATTTT
V: TRBV14; D: NA; J: TRBJ1-1; size: NA; length: 14; CDR3: CASGSQGVNTEAFF; DNA: TGTGCCAGCGGCTCTCAGGGTGTGAACACTGAAGCTTTCTTT
V: TRBV6-1; D: NA; J: TRBJ1-6; size: NA; length: 17; CDR3: CASSGVGGLITNSPLHF; DNA: TGTGCCAGCAGTGGGGTCGGGGGGCTTATAACGAATTCACCCCTCCACTTT
V: TRBV19; D: NA; J: TRBJ1-5; size: NA; length: 16; CDR3: CASSIRDKPRDQPQHF; DNA: TGTGCCAGTAGTATTAGGGACAAGCCGAGAGATCAGCCCCAGCATTTT
V: TRBV25-1; D: NA; J: TRBJ2-3; size: NA; length: 14; CDR3: CASSESGLTDTQYF; DNA: TGTGCCAGCAGTGAATCCGGACTTACAGATACGCAGTATTTT
V: TRBV2; D: NA; J: TRBJ1-2; size: NA; length: 16; CDR3: CASSEKGRGSFYGYTF; DNA: TGTGCCAGCAGTGAAAAGGGGAGGGGCAGTTTCTATGGCTACACCTTC
V: TRBV15; D: NA; J: TRBJ1-2; size: NA; length: 14; CDR3: CATSRGGLGDGYTF; DNA: TGTGCCACCAGCAGAGGAGGTTTAGGCGATGGCTACACCTTC
V: TRBV7-9; D: NA; J: TRBJ2-7; size: NA; length: 15; CDR3: CASSLTLAGSYEQYF; DNA: TGTGCCAGCAGCCTAACATTGGCAGGATCCTACGAGCAGTACTTC
V: TRBV12-3/TRBV12-4; D: NA; J: TRBJ1-2; size: NA; length: 12; CDR3: CASASGVGGYTF; DNA: TGTGCCAGTGCCTCAGGGGTCGGGGGCTACACCTTC
V: TRBV20-1; D: TRBD1; J: TRBJ2-1; size: NA; length: 11; CDR3: CSAKRDREQFF; DNA: TGCAGTGCGAAACGGGACAGGGAACAGTTCTTC
V: TRBV9; D: TRBD1; J: TRBJ1-1; size: once; length: 12; CDR3: CASAGLDREAFF; DNA: TGTGCCAGCGCAGGATTGGACAGGGAAGCTTTCTTT
V: TRBV7-6; D: NA; J: TRBJ2-3; size: NA; length: 12; CDR3: CASSPPTDTQYF; DNA: TGTGCCAGCAGCCCTCCCACAGATACGCAGTATTTT
V: TRBV27; D: NA; J: TRBJ1-1; size: NA; length: 18; CDR3: CASSPAGIPLVLNTEAFF; DNA: TGTGCCAGCAGTCCCGCAGGGATACCCCTAGTATTGAACACTGAAGCTTTCTTT
V: TRBV6-2/TRBV6-3; D: NA; J: TRBJ1-5; size: NA; length: 17; CDR3: CASSYGEGTLLGQPQHF; DNA: TGTGCCAGCAGTTACGGGGAGGGGACCCTATTGGGGCAGCCCCAGCATTTT
V: TRBV11-1; D: NA; J: TRBJ2-7; size: NA; length: 14; CDR3: CASSLARTVHEQYF; DNA: TGTGCCAGCAGCTTAGCGAGGACAGTCCACGAGCAGTACTTC
V: TRBV19; D: TRBD1; J: TRBJ2-7; size: NA; length: 14; CDR3: CASSIRDRGYEQYF; DNA: TGTGCCAGTAGTATCCGGGACAGGGGATACGAGCAGTACTTC
V: TRBV19; D: TRBD2; J: TRBJ2-7; size: NA; length: 15; CDR3: CASGLTSGGAYEQYF; DNA: TGTGCCAGCGGATTAACTAGCGGGGGGGCCTACGAGCAGTACTTC
V: TRBV6-6; D: NA; J: TRBJ1-6; size: NA; length: 14; CDR3: CASSQGGFNSPLHF; DNA: TGTGCCAGCAGCCAGGGCGGTTTCAATTCACCCCTCCACTTT
V: TRBV7-9; D: NA; J: TRBJ1-5; size: NA; length: 17; CDR3: CASSFGGGRRANQPQHF; DNA: TGTGCCAGCAGCTTCGGGGGCGGGAGGAGGGCCAATCAGCCCCAGCATTTT
V: TRBV18; D: TRBD1; J: TRBJ1-5; size: once; length: 14; CDR3: CASSPNRGNQPQHF; DNA: TGTGCCAGCTCACCTAACAGGGGTAATCAGCCCCAGCATTTT
V: TRBV3-1/TRBV3-2; D: TRBD1; J: TRBJ1-2; size: NA; length: 14; CDR3: CASSQWDRGHGYTF; DNA: TGTGCCAGCAGCCAATGGGACAGGGGGCATGGCTACACCTTC
V: TRBV9; D: NA; J: TRBJ1-5; size: many; length: 14; CDR3: CASSAWAVGQPQHF; DNA: TGTGCCAGCAGCGCCTGGGCTGTCGGTCAGCCCCAGCATTTT
V: TRBV5-4; D: TRBD1; J: TRBJ2-7; size: NA; length: 14; CDR3: CASSADRGLYEQYF; DNA: TGTGCCAGCAGCGCGGACAGGGGCCTCTACGAGCAGTACTTC
V: TRBV12-1; D: NA; J: TRBJ2-7; size: NA; length: 14; CDR3: CASSSPHTFNEQYF; DNA: TGTGCCAGCAGCTCCCCCCACACGTTTAACGAGCAGTACTTC